The 29 T cell receptor beta chains below come from one sample, sequenced in a study of cytomegalovirus exposure and HLA in healthy donors (dated 2017 in TCRdb). The library was prepared using the immunoSEQ multiplex PCR assay. Held by TCRdb, this immuneACCESS table contains in-frame sequences only and omits some clones. Under half of the omission traces to an unresolved V gene where checked; the cause of the rest is unknown. In all, the sample holds over 250,000 clones, and 80% to 90% of those were seen once. Less than 1.2% of the sample comes from the top ten. The sequencing sample was made of PBMCs. The receptors originated from a woman aged 18-29 years in good health and CMV-seronegative.

The V and J genes are TRBV9 and TRBJ2-1, with 10 bases aligning to TRBD2. Trimming removed 6 bases from V and 1 base from J; junction bases left unmatched: 10. Germline CDR1 and CDR2: SGDLS and YYNGEE. The CDR3 extends over 17 amino acids. DNA of the CDR3: TGTGCCAGCACCCCGACCCCTAGCGGGGGATCCTACAATGAGCAGTTCTTC. Residues: CASTPTPSGGSYNEQFF.

The J gene is TRBJ2-1, the V gene TRBV7-7; 8 bases map to TRBD1. Germline CDR1 and CDR2: SSHAT and FNYEAQ (reference sequence). CDR3 length: 16 amino acids. The J segment lost 7 bases and the V segment lost 0 bases, leaving 8 bases of the junction unmatched. The CDR3 here is CASSLARTGLLNEQFF. The CDR3 DNA is TGTGCCAGCAGCTTAGCTAGGACAGGGCTATTAAATGAGCAGTTCTTC.

This clone was detected only a few times. The J gene is TRBJ1-2, the V gene TRBV4-1; no clear D gene. CDR1 and CDR2 (germline): MGHRA, YSYEKL. CDR3 length equals 13 residues. V lost 6 bases and J lost 1, with 9 bases in between. The CDR3 coding sequence is TGCGCCAGCAGTCCCGGACTTAACTATGGCTACACCTTC. Protein: CASSPGLNYGYTF.

The chain has TRBV7-3 and TRBJ2-5; TRBD1 is a possible D gene (5 bases). Germline V gene sequence: CDR1 SGHTA, CDR2 FQGTGA. Trimming removed 0 bases from V and 5 bases from J, with 16 bases in between. There are 16 residues in the CDR3. The CDR3 coding sequence is TGTGCCAGCAGCTTAACGGGGAACACTGCAGGGGAGACCCAGTACTTC. This codes for CASSLTGNTAGETQYF. Full variable domain (rest looked up from reference TRBV7-3 and TRBJ2-5): GAGVSQTPSNKVTEKGKYVELRCDPISGHTALYWYRQSLGQGPEFLIYFQGTGAADDSGLPNDRFFAVRPEGSVSTLKIQRTERGDSAVYLCASSLTGNTAGETQYFGPGTRLLVL.

This clone has just one count. The chain is built from TRBV28 and TRBJ2-7; the match to TRBD1 covers 7 bases. The CDR3 totals 13 residues. The junction had 3 bases not matched to a gene; V was cut back by 5 bases and J by 2 bases. CDR1 and CDR2 (germline): MDHEN, SYDVKM. CDR3 in DNA: TGTGCCAGCAGTCCCAGGGGGACCTACGAGCAGTACTTC. Amino acid sequence: CASSPRGTYEQYF.

The chain uses TRBV4-2 and TRBJ1-1, with 9 bases aligning to TRBD1. The CDR3 loop spans 17 amino acids. V was clipped by 1 base and J by 5 bases; unmatched bases: 11. The germline CDR1 and CDR2 sequences are LGHNA and YNFKEQ. The CDR3: CASSQVKQGARGTEAFF. The CDR3 DNA is TGTGCCAGCAGCCAAGTTAAACAGGGGGCGCGAGGAACTGAAGCTTTCTTT.

The J gene is TRBJ2-1, the V gene TRBV18; a possible D gene is TRBD2 (6 bases). Germline CDR1 KGHSH, CDR2 LQKENI. Trimming pared 6 bases from V and 6 bases from J, leaving 12 bases between. The CDR3 runs 13 residues. In DNA, the CDR3 is TGTGCCAGCTCCCCCCGGGAGCGCAATGAGCAGTTCTTC. Translating it yields CASSPRERNEQFF.

The V and J genes are TRBV19 and TRBJ2-7; D is possibly TRBD1 (6 bases). With 3 bases removed from V and 2 bases from J, the gap between germline ends came to 8 bases. Germline V CDR1 and CDR2: LNHDA, SQIVND (reference sequence). CDR3 length: 13 amino acids. The CDR3 DNA is TGTGCCAGTAGTATGAGGGGGACCTACGAGCAGTACTTC. It translates to CASSMRGTYEQYF.

The rearrangement joins TRBV7-9 to TRBJ1-1, with D possibly matching TRBD1 (6 bases). The CDR3 spans 15 residues. The germline V gene has CDR1 SEHNR and CDR2 FQNEAQ (reference sequence). Trimming stripped 0 bases from V and 1 base from J, with 9 bases between. The DNA of the CDR3 is TGTGCCAGCAGCTTAGCGACAGGCAGGAACACTGAAGCTTTCTTT. Its protein product is CASSLATGRNTEAFF.

This chain connects TRBV18 to TRBJ2-1, with D possibly matching TRBD2 (6 bases). Germline values: CDR1 KGHSH, CDR2 LQKENI. The CDR3 covers 14 residues. V lost 0 bases, J lost 12 bases, and 15 bases lay in between. CDR3 nucleotides: TGTGCCAGCTCACCACCGGGGCTTAGCGGACCGCAGTTCTTC. This sequence encodes CASSPPGLSGPQFF.

The chain recombines TRBV5-1 with TRBJ1-1; 8 bases agree with TRBD1. J was trimmed by 1 base and V by 5 bases; bases with no gene match: 7. This CDR3 is built from 15 residues. CDR1 SGHRS and CDR2 YFSETQ come from the germline V gene. As DNA, the CDR3 is TGCGCCAGCAGGGGGGCGACAGGGGAGAACACTGAAGCTTTCTTT. Translated, it gives CASRGATGENTEAFF.

This sequence joins TRBV9 and TRBJ1-1, with D uncertain. Trimming stripped 0 bases from V and 4 bases from J, with 10 bases between. This CDR3 contains 14 residues. CDR1 SGDLS and CDR2 YYNGEE come from the germline V gene. The DNA of the CDR3 is TGTGCCAGCAGCGTAGAGAGGGAGCTCACTGAAGCTTTCTTT. Translation: CASSVERELTEAFF.

The rearrangement joins TRBV6-5 to TRBJ2-1, with TRBD2 matching 7 bases. Germline V gives CDR1 MNHEY, CDR2 SVGAGI. This CDR3 comprises 15 residues. V dropped 5 bases and J dropped 0; count of bases not matched to a gene: 4. DNA of the CDR3: TGTGCCAGCAGTCCGGGACTAAGCTCCTACAATGAGCAGTTCTTC. It specifies CASSPGLSSYNEQFF.

The chain combines TRBV2 with TRBJ2-1; tentative D call: TRBD1 (6 bases). V dropped 5 bases and J dropped 10 bases, with 12 bases sitting between them. This CDR3 comprises 12 residues. Germline lookup yields CDR1 SNHLY and CDR2 FYNNEI. For the CDR3, the DNA is TGTGCCAGCAGTTTACAGGGTCTGGAGCAGTTCTTC. Translating gives CASSLQGLEQFF.

The rearrangement uses TRBV30 and TRBJ2-2, with 9 bases lining up with TRBD1. V shed 4 bases and J 6 bases; nucleotides not matched to a gene: 6. The CDR3 has 14 amino acids. Germline assignment: CDR1 GTSNPN and CDR2 SVGIG (reference sequence). In nucleotides, the CDR3 is TGTGCCTGGAATCCGGGACAGGGATCCGGGGAGCTGTTTTTT. Translation gives CAWNPGQGSGELFF.

J is TRBJ2-1 and V is TRBV5-6; TRBD2 matches 9 bases. CDR1 SGHDT and CDR2 YYEEEE come from the germline V gene. V was clipped by 7 bases and J by 0 bases; unmatched bases: 11. The CDR3 is made up of 17 amino acids. For the CDR3, the DNA is TGTGCCAGCGGAAAGACTAGCGGAAGGAGCTCCTACAATGAGCAGTTCTTC. Translation gives CASGKTSGRSSYNEQFF.

This clone was counted once. In DNA form, the CDR3 reads TGTGCCAGCAGCCAGGGGAGTAATGAAAAACTGTTTTTT. As protein: CASSQGSNEKLFF. The chain joins TRBV14 to TRBJ1-4; D remains ambiguous. The germline V gene has CDR1 SGHDN and CDR2 FVKESK. The CDR3 spans 13 residues. With 3 bases removed from V and 4 bases from J, the gap between germline ends came to 6 bases.

This clone was seen more than once but under ten times. The chain couples TRBV10-3 to TRBJ2-5; D perhaps matches TRBD1 (6 bases). V was trimmed by 11 bases and J by 2 bases, leaving 15 bases between them. Germline V gene sequence: CDR1 ENHRY, CDR2 SYGVKD. The CDR3 runs to 13 residues. The CDR3 here is CAFARGLQETQYF. The DNA for the CDR3 is TGTGCCTTCGCAAGGGGGTTACAAGAGACCCAGTACTTC.

The chain employs TRBV2 and TRBJ2-7; 9 bases are shared with TRBD1. The CDR3 spans 15 residues. Germline values: CDR1 SNHLY, CDR2 FYNNEI. The ends lost 6 bases at V and 3 bases at J; junction bases unmatched: 9. The CDR3 loop reads CASRSLGQGDYEQYF. The CDR3 nucleotides read TGTGCCAGCAGGTCCTTGGGACAGGGAGACTACGAGCAGTACTTC.

V usage is TRBV2 and J usage is TRBJ1-5; 7 nucleotides line up with TRBD1. CDR3 length: 16 residues. Germline assignment: CDR1 SNHLY and CDR2 FYNNEI. The J segment lost 10 bases and the V segment lost 8 bases, leaving 20 bases of the junction unmatched. The chain's CDR3 is CASRAPLGQIYRPQHF. CDR3 in DNA: TGTGCCAGCCGAGCCCCCTTGGGACAGATCTATCGACCCCAGCATTTT.

V and J are TRBV7-8 and TRBJ2-7, with D possibly matching TRBD1 (6 bases). CDR1 and CDR2 (germline): SGHVS, FQNEAQ. The V end lost 1 base, the J end lost 0 bases, and 13 bases lay between the germline ends. This CDR3 region has 16 residues. The CDR3 region has the DNA TGTGCCAGCAGCTTAGTGCAGGGGCCCTTCTCCTACGAGCAGTACTTC. This encodes CASSLVQGPFSYEQYF. Looking up the rest from reference TRBV7-8 and TRBJ2-7 gives the full variable domain: GAGVSQSPRYKVAKRGQDVALRCDPISGHVSLFWYQQALGQGPEFLTYFQNEAQLDKSGLPSDRFFAERPEGSVSTLKIQRTQQEDSAVYLCASSLVQGPFSYEQYFGPGTRLTVT.

The V and J genes are TRBV30 and TRBJ1-2; D gene uncertain. Germline CDR1 reads GTSNPN; CDR2 reads SVGIG (reference sequence). This CDR3 region has 15 residues. V lost 2 bases and J 8 bases, leaving 21 bases between the germline ends. The CDR3 sequence: CAWSPTPRGPRGYTF. CDR3 DNA sequence: TGTGCCTGGAGTCCTACACCCCGCGGGCCTAGGGGCTACACCTTC.

The chain joins TRBV29-1 to TRBJ2-1; D is possibly TRBD2 (5 bases). CDR3 length: 13 residues. The V gene lost 1 base and the J gene lost 8 bases, with 12 bases spanning the gap. Per germline, CDR1 SQVTM and CDR2 ANQGSEA. CDR3 region: CSVEGGGPHEQFF. Written as DNA, the CDR3 is TGCAGCGTTGAAGGTGGAGGCCCCCATGAGCAGTTCTTC.

The chain joins TRBV30 to TRBJ1-2, with a tentative D call TRBD1 (6 bases). V lost 3 bases to trimming and J lost 14 bases, with 13 bases between them. Germline CDR1 reads GTSNPN; CDR2 reads SVGIG (reference sequence). The CDR3 totals 10 residues. The CDR3 DNA sequence: TGTGCCTGGAGGGACAGCCGACTGACCTTC. Its translation: CAWRDSRLTF.

This clone is a singleton in its sample. This chain joins TRBV9 and TRBJ2-7; 12 bases fit TRBD2. J lost 1 base, V lost 1 base, and 0 bases had no gene match. The CDR3 has 15 residues. The germline gives CDR1 SGDLS, CDR2 YYNGEE. The CDR3 protein is CASSVTSGGSYEQYF. The CDR3 DNA is TGTGCCAGCAGCGTAACTAGCGGGGGGTCCTACGAGCAGTACTTC. Full variable domain (missing parts from reference TRBV9 and TRBJ2-7): DSGVTQTPKHLITATGQRVTLRCSPRSGDLSVYWYQQSLDQGLQFLIQYYNGEERAKGNILERFSAQQFPDLHSELNLSSLELGDSALYFCASSVTSGGSYEQYFGPGTRLTVT.

This clone was found once. The chain is built from TRBV30 and TRBJ1-6; possible D gene TRBD1, 5 bases. CDR1 and CDR2 from the germline V gene are GTSNPN and SVGIG (reference sequence). This CDR3 has 17 amino acids. The V end was cut by 0 bases, the J end by 5 bases, with 17 bases between. CDR3 sequence (DNA): TGTGCCTGGAGTGTACAGGTCTCCCAAAAGGATAATTCACCCCTCCACTTT. Residues: CAWSVQVSQKDNSPLHF.

The chain joins TRBV5-1 to TRBJ1-4; D may be TRBD1 (5 bases). This CDR3 spans 13 amino acids. CDR1 and CDR2 from the germline V gene are SGHRS and YFSETQ. Trimming stripped 1 base from V and 8 bases from J, with 9 bases between. For the CDR3, the DNA is TGCGCCAGCAGCTTGAAGGGGCACGAAAAACTGTTTTTT. Amino acid sequence: CASSLKGHEKLFF.

The V call is TRBV19, the J call TRBJ2-5, with 7 bases aligning to TRBD1. In germline, CDR1 is LNHDA, CDR2 SQIVND (reference sequence). The junction had 14 bases not matched to a gene; V was cut back by 10 bases and J by 6 bases. CDR3 length: 14 amino acids. The CDR3 reads CATGSGRGGKTQYF. CDR3 sequence (DNA): TGTGCCACCGGCTCCGGCCGAGGGGGCAAGACCCAGTACTTC.

V gene TRBV5-4 combines with J gene TRBJ2-7, with TRBD1 identical over 11 bases. V shed 3 bases, J shed 5 bases, and the junction held 4 bases outside the gene matches. The germline CDR1 and CDR2 sequences are SGHNT and YYREEE (reference sequence). This CDR3 has 14 residues. The CDR3 region has the DNA TGTGCCAGCAGCTGGACAGGGGGCGGAGACGAGCAGTACTTC. Residues: CASSWTGGGDEQYF.